Listed here is a single T cell receptor (beta chain). No antigen is known for it. The sample originates from a study of T cell responses to AZD1222 COVID-19 vaccine. Study information: Doses given second, at about 4 or about 12 weeks, were pooled. Study-level results: Most donors were white British, females outnumbered males, and clonal diversity was possibly underestimated.

The assay was immunoSEQ multiplex PCR, and TCRdb's table has in-frame clones only and misses some. The sample yields 90,000 to 120,000 clones, more than 70% seen once. This CDR3 comprises 17 residues. Germline V gene data show CDR1 as SGHTA and CDR2 as FQGNSA. The V segment lost 4 bases and the J segment 2 bases; nucleotides outside the gene matches: 9. The material sequenced was peripheral blood, taken on day 0 of AZD1222 vaccination. This chain uses TRBV7-2 with TRBJ2-1; the match to TRBD2 covers 9 bases. The sequence was obtained from an adult in good health. The CDR3 region is CASSSTTLAGPYNEQFF. The CDR3 coding sequence is TGTGCCAGCAGCTCCACCACTCTAGCGGGACCCTACAATGAGCAGTTCTTC.